Below, 32 T cell receptor beta chains from the same sample are listed, as sequenced in a study of CD8+CD57+ T cells in acquired aplastic anemia. Individuals selected for sequencing had exhibited CD8+CD57+ cell expansion on flow cytometry. It was genomic DNA that served as the template for profiling TCR beta VDJ and CDR3. TCRdb redid the calling of the reads with MiXCR, one entry per CDR3 protein. The profile shows a few hundred thousand distinct CDR3 sequences, less than 85% of them singletons. The sample taken for sequencing was sorted CD4+, CD8+, or CD8+CD57+ T cells (not recorded which) from PBMCs. These receptor sequences come from a human donor with aplastic anemia.

This clonotype was seen a single time. The limits of the CDR3 on the DNA are not certain, so only TCRdb's listed CDR3 is given. The gene calls are TRBV20-1 and TRBJ2-5; the table names TRBD1, a call not compared with the DNA. In germline, CDR1 is DFQATT, CDR2 SNEGSKA (reference sequence). 16 amino acids form the CDR3, both terminal residues included. The CDR3 sequence is CCASSLGRGTKETQYF.

As to this clonotype: The junction shows a germline mismatch at one end, possibly a read error. The chain has TRBV7-2 and TRBJ2-3; no clear D. Germline V gene sequence: CDR1 SGHTA, CDR2 FQGNSA. The CDR3 is 14 residues long. The CDR3 loop is CASSFAPDPDTQYF. For the CDR3, the DNA is TGTGCCAGCAGCTTTGCGCCAGACCCCGATACCCAGTATTTT.

Comment on this clonotype: One junction end disagrees with the germline gene, perhaps due to a read error. The genes are TRBV7-9 and TRBJ2-3; D may be TRBD2 (5 bases). Germline V gene data show CDR1 as SEHNR and CDR2 as FQNEAQ (reference sequence). The length of the CDR3 is 14 residues. The CDR3, as DNA: TGTGCCAGCAGCTTAAATGGCGGGCGCCAGACCAATGAGTTT. It specifies CASSLNGGRQTNEF.

The rearrangement joins TRBV20-1 to TRBJ2-1; 9 bases map to TRBD2. CDR1 is DFQATT, CDR2 SNEGSKA, per germline (reference sequence). This CDR3 contains 16 residues. Unmatched junction bases numbered 8, after V lost 0 bases and J lost 5 bases. CDR3 in amino acids: CSARDVQREANNEQFF. The CDR3 coding sequence is TGCAGTGCTAGAGATGTTCAGCGGGAGGCAAACAATGAGCAGTTCTTC.

V usage is TRBV5-6 and J usage is TRBJ2-2; maybe TRBD2 (5 bases). V lost 0 bases and J 7 bases, leaving 7 bases between the germline ends. Per the germline V gene, CDR1 is SGHDT and CDR2 is YYEEEE. CDR3 length: 13 amino acids. The CDR3 DNA reads TGTGCCAGCAGCTTGGTGAGGGACGGGGAGCTGTTTTTT. Translated, it gives CASSLVRDGELFF.

The chain recombines TRBV7-8 with TRBJ1-6; D perhaps matches TRBD1 (6 bases). Germline V lookup: CDR1 SGHVS, CDR2 FQNEAQ. Trimming took 4 bases from V and 15 from J, leaving 25 bases between them. The length of the CDR3 is 16 residues. As DNA, the CDR3 is TGTGCCAGCAGCTCCGGGGTTACGGGTGGACAGTTATTCCTCCACTTT. This translates into CASSSGVTGGQLFLHF.

CDR3 bases: TGTGCCAGCAGCTTAGAGGGAGGTACCGATACGCAGTACCAGTACTTC. This sequence encodes CASSLEGGTDTQYQYF. The chain uses TRBV7-2 and TRBJ2-5, with D possibly matching TRBD2 (6 bases). V was pared by 1 base and J by 10 bases, with 22 bases between. Germline V gives CDR1 SGHTA, CDR2 FQGNSA. This CDR3 has 16 residues.

The rearrangement joins TRBV15 to TRBJ2-7, with a tentative D call TRBD1 (8 bases). The CDR3 loop spans 14 amino acids. Germline lookup yields CDR1 LNHNV and CDR2 YYDKDF (reference sequence). Between the trimmed V and J ends, which lost 0 bases and 6 bases, there was a span of 12 bases. The chain's CDR3 is CATSRENRGGEQYF. The CDR3 DNA reads as TGTGCCACCAGCAGAGAGAACAGGGGGGGCGAGCAGTACTTC.

Of note for this clonotype: This likely comes from a read error, as the CDR3 has no conserved phenylalanine or tryptophan at its end. Because the CDR3's place on the DNA is in doubt, the DNA is left out and the CDR3 is given as listed by TCRdb. The CDR3 spells CASSRTVSAYNEPLFG. The gene calls are TRBV2 and TRBJ1-6; the table names TRBD1, a call not compared with the DNA. The CDR3 spans 16 amino acids, including both terminal residues. Germline CDR1 SNHLY, CDR2 FYNNEI.

This chain joins TRBV24-1 and TRBJ2-3; weak D call: TRBD1 (6 bases). This CDR3 is 16 amino acids long. V was shortened by 2 bases and J by 0 bases, with 11 bases between the two germline ends. Germline CDR1 KGHDR, CDR2 SFDVKD. DNA for the CDR3: TGTGCCACCAGTGATTGGGGCAGGGGAAGCACAGATACGCAGTATTTT. Amino acid sequence: CATSDWGRGSTDTQYF.

This clonotype occurred a few times. V gene TRBV7-8 combines with J gene TRBJ2-7; the D gene is possibly TRBD1 (5 bases). The germline V and J ends were trimmed by 6 bases and 9 bases, with 21 bases remaining between them. Germline V gene data show CDR1 as SGHVS and CDR2 as FQNEAQ. The CDR3 has 14 amino acids. CDR3 sequence: CASSFVQGNYAQYF. In DNA, the CDR3 is TGTGCCAGCAGTTTCGTGCAGGGTAACTATGCGCAGTACTTC.

Note on this clonotype: This CDR3 fails to terminate in the conserved phenylalanine or tryptophan, so it likely reflects a read error. V usage is TRBV15 and J usage is TRBJ2-4, with TRBD2 as a possible D gene (5 bases). Trimming left V 10 bases short and J 12 bases short, with 19 bases between. Germline V gene lookup returns CDR1 LNHNV and CDR2 YYDKDF (reference sequence). The CDR3 has 12 residues. The CDR3 spells CASGGAGNHQYY. The CDR3 bases are TGTGCCAGCGGAGGAGCTGGGAACCATCAGTACTAC.

This clonotype has only a few counts. This rearrangement joins TRBV24-1 to TRBJ2-4, with D unclear. The V gene lost 4 bases and the J gene lost 1 base, with 10 bases spanning the gap. This CDR3 spans 15 amino acids. Per the germline V gene, CDR1 is KGHDR and CDR2 is SFDVKD. The CDR3 reads CATSDWTDAKNIQYF. The DNA of the CDR3 is TGTGCCACCAGTGACTGGACGGACGCCAAAAACATTCAGTACTTC.

Comments on this clonotype: Because it lacks the conserved phenylalanine or tryptophan at the end, this CDR3 is likely a read error. J is TRBJ2-3 and V is TRBV7-8; D is possibly TRBD2 (6 bases). V lost 1 base and J lost 8, with 7 bases in between. The CDR3 contains 12 residues. The germline V gene has CDR1 SGHVS and CDR2 FQNEAQ. DNA for the CDR3: TGTGCCAGCAGCTTAGGGGGAGGTACGCAGTATTTG. This encodes CASSLGGGTQYL.

A word on this clonotype: The CDR3 end shows no conserved phenylalanine or tryptophan, and so a read error is likely. No DNA is shown, since the ends of the CDR3 on it are uncertain; the CDR3 is the one TCRdb lists. This rearrangement joins TRBV7-2 to TRBJ1-2. The CDR3 region is 13 residues in length, termini included. Germline CDR1 SGHTA, CDR2 FQGNSA. Here the CDR3 reads CASSLTSGCGYAQ.

This clonotype occurred once. Because it lacks the conserved phenylalanine or tryptophan at the end, this CDR3 is likely a read error. The V gene is TRBV7-9, the J gene TRBJ2-3, with D perhaps matching TRBD1 (6 bases). This CDR3 has 13 residues. Germline V gene data show CDR1 as SEHNR and CDR2 as FQNEAQ (reference sequence). V dropped 6 bases and J dropped 11 bases, with 18 bases sitting between them. In DNA form, the CDR3 reads TGTGCCAGCAGGGTTCGGAGCACAGGGAGGCAGTATGTT. Protein: CASRVRSTGRQYV.

The chain combines TRBV7-8 with TRBJ2-7; maybe TRBD1 (5 bases). In germline, CDR1 is SGHVS, CDR2 FQNEAQ. This CDR3 has 12 amino acids. CDR3 bases: TGTGCCAGCAGCTTTGATCCAGCCGAGACAGCCGTC. Translation: CASSFDPAETAV.

Regarding this clonotype: The junction and the germline gene differ at one end; a read error may be behind it. V and J are TRBV7-8 and TRBJ2-3, with TRBD2 as a possible D gene (5 bases). The CDR3 has 14 residues. Looked up from germline, CDR1 is SGHVS and CDR2 is FQNEAQ. The CDR3 loop is CATSCAGQPDTQYF. CDR3 in DNA: TGTGCCACCAGCTGTGCGGGCCAGCCCGATACGCAGTATTTT.

Points on this clonotype: This CDR3 is missing its conserved last phenylalanine or tryptophan, likely due to a read error. Because the CDR3's place on the DNA is in doubt, the DNA is left out and the CDR3 is given as listed by TCRdb. The CDR3 is CASSDGGINEEFL. The chain has TRBV9 and TRBJ2-1; the table assigns TRBD1, which was not confirmed against the DNA. The CDR3 contains 13 residues when both ends are counted. Looked up from germline, CDR1 is SGDLS and CDR2 is YYNGEE.

On this clonotype itself: Germline is not matched at one junction end, which may reflect a read error. The chain couples TRBV7-2 to TRBJ2-3, with TRBD2 as a possible D gene (5 bases). The CDR3 has 14 residues. Germline V gene sequence: CDR1 SGHTA, CDR2 FQGNSA. Written as DNA, the CDR3 is TGTGCCAGCAGCTTTGAGGCAGACGGGGATGCCCTTTCCTTT. Translated, it gives CASSFEADGDALSF.

The CDR3 loop reads CASSLGSDTQSFAFF. Here the CDR3 DNA reads TGTGCCAGCAGCTTAGGGTCAGATACGCAGTCTTTTGCTTTCTTT. The chain uses TRBV9 and TRBJ1-1, with D unclear. The CDR3 is made up of 15 amino acids. The germline CDR1 and CDR2 sequences are SGDLS and YYNGEE. Trimming removed 4 bases at V and 11 bases at J, with 24 bases between.

Remarks on this clonotype: One end of the junction varies from germline; a read error may be responsible. The chain links TRBV7-2 to TRBJ1-6; D unclear. Per the germline V gene, CDR1 is SGHTA and CDR2 is FQGNSA. The CDR3 has 14 amino acids. CDR3 loop: CASSLARGLYTLHF. The CDR3 DNA is TGTGCCAGCAGTTTAGCCAGAGGACTTTATACGCTCCACTTT.

Note on this clonotype: This CDR3 fails to terminate in the conserved phenylalanine or tryptophan, so it likely reflects a read error. The chain recombines TRBV7-3 with TRBJ2-3; unclear D gene. CDR3 length equals 12 residues. Germline V gene sequence: CDR1 SGHTA, CDR2 FQGTGA. The ends were cut back, 2 bases at V and 4 bases at J, with 4 bases in the middle. The CDR3 nucleotides read TGTGCCAGCAGCTTAGCGGCAGATACGCAGTATTAT. The encoded protein is CASSLAADTQYY.

This clonotype was counted once. The conserved phenylalanine or tryptophan is not found at the CDR3 terminus, so this likely reflects a read error. No DNA is shown, since the ends of the CDR3 on it are uncertain; the CDR3 is the one TCRdb lists. V is TRBV19 and J is TRBJ1-5. The germline gives CDR1 LNHDA, CDR2 SQIVND (reference sequence). Ends included, the CDR3 has 15 residues. CDR3 in amino acids: CASSIAWEYRAPQLT.

As for this clonotype: The germline gene is not matched at one end of the junction; a read error may be the cause. V usage is TRBV7-3 and J usage is TRBJ2-5; TRBD1 is a possible D gene (6 bases). The V gene's germline CDR1 is SGHTA and CDR2 FQGTGA. The length of the CDR3 is 14 residues. The chain's CDR3 is CVSSRGSSQETQYF. In DNA, the CDR3 is TGTGTCAGCAGCAGGGGCTCAAGCCAAGAGACCCAGTACTTC. Filled out from reference TRBV7-3 and TRBJ2-5, the complete variable domain reads GAGVSQTPSNKVTEKGKYVELRCDPISGHTALYWYRQSLGQGPEFLIYFQGTGAADDSGLPNDRFFAVRPEGSVSTLKIQRTERGDSAVYLCVSSRGSSQETQYFGPGTRLLVL.

CDR3 sequence (DNA): TGTGCCAGCAGCGAAGGGGGAGGAGACGCGCAGTATTTT. Encoded protein: CASSEGGGDAQYF. The rearrangement joins TRBV7-8 to TRBJ2-3, with D perhaps assigned TRBD1 or TRBD2 (6 bases each). Trimming shortened V by 5 bases and J by 10 bases, and 16 bases separated the two germline ends. The CDR3 totals 13 residues. The germline V gene encodes CDR1 SGHVS and CDR2 FQNEAQ.

About this clonotype: The conserved phenylalanine or tryptophan normally closing the CDR3 is absent here, so this likely arose from a read error. No DNA is shown, since the ends of the CDR3 on it are uncertain; the CDR3 is the one TCRdb lists. The chain recombines TRBV9 with TRBJ2-1; TRBD1 reflects the table's D call only, with no check against the DNA. The CDR3 has 13 amino acids, counting both end residues. CDR1 SGDLS and CDR2 YYNGEE come from the germline V gene. This CDR3 reads CASSADSAPYNSL.

This clonotype was recorded once. A read error may produce the germline difference seen at one junction end. This chain connects TRBV15 to TRBJ2-3; D not certain. Germline assignment: CDR1 LNHNV and CDR2 YYDKDF (reference sequence). This CDR3 has 13 residues. The CDR3: CASSKGGEQTHHF. CDR3 bases: TGTGCCAGCAGCAAAGGCGGCGAGCAAACGCACCATTTT.

This clonotype appeared a few times. The junction does not match germline at one end; this may be a read error. This sequence joins TRBV10-3 and TRBJ2-5; 7 bases are a match to TRBD2. The CDR3 covers 13 residues. Germline-derived CDR1 and CDR2 are ENHRY and SYGVKD. This CDR3 is CASSFRTRETQYF. In DNA, the CDR3 is TGTGCCAGCAGTTTTCGGACTAGGGAGACCCAGTACTTC.

This chain uses TRBV5-6 with TRBJ2-1, with 8 bases aligning to TRBD2. J was trimmed by 8 bases and V by 6 bases; bases with no gene match: 16. Germline values: CDR1 SGHDT, CDR2 YYEEEE. The CDR3 sequence is 16 residues long. DNA for the CDR3: TGTGCCAGCAACTCGGGCCAGGGCGGGGGGAGCGATGAGCAGTTCTTC. Encoded protein: CASNSGQGGGSDEQFF.

The rearrangement joins TRBV4-2 to TRBJ2-3, with D unclear. The CDR3 loop spans 15 amino acids. The V gene lost 0 bases and the J gene lost 2 bases, with 9 bases spanning the gap. CDR1 is LGHNA and CDR2 is YNFKEQ in the germline V gene. The chain's CDR3 is CASSQDFSHTDTQYF. The CDR3 DNA reads TGTGCCAGCAGCCAAGATTTTTCACACACAGATACGCAGTATTTT.

V is TRBV15 and J is TRBJ1-5; D gene ambiguous. The J call is uncertain, as TRBJ2-3 better fits the DNA end. The germline gives CDR1 LNHNV, CDR2 YYDKDF (reference sequence). The CDR3 sequence is 14 residues long. The CDR3 spells CATSGSSGNEPQYF. The CDR3 DNA sequence: TGTGCCACCAGCGGGTCGTCTGGCAATGAGCCCCAGTATTTT.